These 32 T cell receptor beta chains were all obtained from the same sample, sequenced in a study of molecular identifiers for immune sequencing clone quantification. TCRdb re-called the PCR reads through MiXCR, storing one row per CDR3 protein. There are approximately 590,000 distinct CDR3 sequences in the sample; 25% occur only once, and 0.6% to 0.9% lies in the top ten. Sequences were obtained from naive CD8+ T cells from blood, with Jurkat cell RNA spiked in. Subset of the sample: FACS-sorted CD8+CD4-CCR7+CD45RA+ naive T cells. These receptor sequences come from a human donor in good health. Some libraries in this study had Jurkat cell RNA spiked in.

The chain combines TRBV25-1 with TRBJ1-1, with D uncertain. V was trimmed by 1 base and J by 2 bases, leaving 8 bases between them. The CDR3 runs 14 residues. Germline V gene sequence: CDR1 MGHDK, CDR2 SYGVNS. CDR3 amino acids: CASSEFNINTEAFF. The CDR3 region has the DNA TGTGCCAGCAGTGAATTCAACATCAACACTGAAGCTTTCTTT.

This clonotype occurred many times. CDR3 sequence reads: CASSNSRSNQPQHF. CDR3 nucleotide sequence: TGTGCCAGCAGTAATTCCAGGAGCAATCAGCCCCAGCATTTT. This chain connects TRBV6-1 to TRBJ1-5; D is ambiguous. The V end was cut by 5 bases, the J end by 1 base, with 9 bases between. The germline V gene has CDR1 MNHNS and CDR2 SASEGT. The CDR3 loop spans 14 amino acids.

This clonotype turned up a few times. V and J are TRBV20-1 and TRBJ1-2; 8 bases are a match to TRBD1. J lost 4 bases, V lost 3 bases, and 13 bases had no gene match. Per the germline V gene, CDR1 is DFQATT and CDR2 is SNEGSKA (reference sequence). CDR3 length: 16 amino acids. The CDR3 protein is CSASETTGGYIYGYTF. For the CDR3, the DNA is TGCAGTGCTAGCGAAACTACAGGGGGTTATATCTATGGCTACACCTTC.

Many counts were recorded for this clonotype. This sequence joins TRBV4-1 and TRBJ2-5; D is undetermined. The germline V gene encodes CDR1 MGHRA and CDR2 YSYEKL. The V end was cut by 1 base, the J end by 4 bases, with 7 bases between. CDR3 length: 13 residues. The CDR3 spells CASSQVLTETQYF. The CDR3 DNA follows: TGCGCCAGCAGCCAAGTTTTAACAGAGACCCAGTACTTC.

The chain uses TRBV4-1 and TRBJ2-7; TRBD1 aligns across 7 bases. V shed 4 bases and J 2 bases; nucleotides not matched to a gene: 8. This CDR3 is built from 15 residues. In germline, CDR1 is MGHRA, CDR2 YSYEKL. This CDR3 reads CASSLTRDSPYEQYF. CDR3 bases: TGCGCCAGCAGCCTAACGAGGGACAGTCCCTACGAGCAGTACTTC.

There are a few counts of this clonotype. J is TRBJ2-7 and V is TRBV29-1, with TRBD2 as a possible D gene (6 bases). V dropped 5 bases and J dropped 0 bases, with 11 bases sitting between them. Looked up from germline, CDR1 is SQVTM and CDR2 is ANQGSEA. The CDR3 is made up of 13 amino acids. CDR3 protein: CSVRDGSSYEQYF. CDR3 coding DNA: TGCAGCGTTCGGGACGGGAGCTCCTACGAGCAGTACTTC.

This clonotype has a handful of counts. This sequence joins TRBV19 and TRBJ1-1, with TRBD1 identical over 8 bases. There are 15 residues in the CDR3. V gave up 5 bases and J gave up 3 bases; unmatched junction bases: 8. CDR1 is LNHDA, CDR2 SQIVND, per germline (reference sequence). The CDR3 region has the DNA TGTGCCAGTAGTTCCCGGACAGGGTGGGACACTGAAGCTTTCTTT. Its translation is CASSSRTGWDTEAFF.

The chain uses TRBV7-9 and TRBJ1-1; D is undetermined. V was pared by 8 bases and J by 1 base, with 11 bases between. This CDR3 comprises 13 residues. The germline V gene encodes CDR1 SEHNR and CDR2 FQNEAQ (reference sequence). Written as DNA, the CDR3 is TGTGCCAGCCGTCTTCAGGCGAACACTGAAGCTTTCTTT. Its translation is CASRLQANTEAFF. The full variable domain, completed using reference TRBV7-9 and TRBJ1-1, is DTGVSQNPRHKITKRGQNVTFRCDPISEHNRLYWYRQTLGQGPEFLTYFQNEAQLEKSRLLSDRFSAERPKGSFSTLEIQRTEQGDSAMYLCASRLQANTEAFFGQGTRLTVV.

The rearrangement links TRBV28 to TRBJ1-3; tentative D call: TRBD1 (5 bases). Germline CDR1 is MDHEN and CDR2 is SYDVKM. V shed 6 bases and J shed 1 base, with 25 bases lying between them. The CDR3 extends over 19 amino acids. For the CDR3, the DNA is TGTGCCAGCAGCCTACTTAATAACCGGGACGGGGGATCTGGAAACACCATATATTTT. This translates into CASSLLNNRDGGSGNTIYF.

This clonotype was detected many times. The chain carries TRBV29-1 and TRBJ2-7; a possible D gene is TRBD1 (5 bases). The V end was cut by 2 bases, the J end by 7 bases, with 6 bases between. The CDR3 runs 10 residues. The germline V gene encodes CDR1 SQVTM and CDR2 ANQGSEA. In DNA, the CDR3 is TGCAGCGTTGAATCAGGGGAGCAGTACTTC. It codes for CSVESGEQYF.

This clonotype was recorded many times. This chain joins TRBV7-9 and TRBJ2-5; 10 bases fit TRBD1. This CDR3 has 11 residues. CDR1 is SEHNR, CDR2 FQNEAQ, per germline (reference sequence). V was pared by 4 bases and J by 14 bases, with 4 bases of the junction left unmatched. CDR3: CASSSGTGEYF. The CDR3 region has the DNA TGTGCCAGCAGCTCCGGGACAGGGGAATACTTC.

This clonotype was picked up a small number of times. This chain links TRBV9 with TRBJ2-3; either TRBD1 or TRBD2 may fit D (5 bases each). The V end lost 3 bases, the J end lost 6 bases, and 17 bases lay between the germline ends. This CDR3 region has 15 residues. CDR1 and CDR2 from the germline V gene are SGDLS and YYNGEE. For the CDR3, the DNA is TGTGCCAGCAGCGAACAGGATCATTGGGGGGATACGCAGTATTTT. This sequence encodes CASSEQDHWGDTQYF.

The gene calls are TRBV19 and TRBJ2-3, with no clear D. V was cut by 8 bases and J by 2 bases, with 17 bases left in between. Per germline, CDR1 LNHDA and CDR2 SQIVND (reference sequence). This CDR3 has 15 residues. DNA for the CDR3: TGTGCCAGTGAAGTGGGCATCGGTACCACAGATACGCAGTATTTT. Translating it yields CASEVGIGTTDTQYF.

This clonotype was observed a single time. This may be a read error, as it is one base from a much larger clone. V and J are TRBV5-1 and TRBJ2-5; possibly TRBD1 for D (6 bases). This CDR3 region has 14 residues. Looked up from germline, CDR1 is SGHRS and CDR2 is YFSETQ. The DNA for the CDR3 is TGCGCCGGCAGCTTAAACGGACAGTCGAAAGTATCGTTCTTC. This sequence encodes CAGSLNGQSKVSFF.

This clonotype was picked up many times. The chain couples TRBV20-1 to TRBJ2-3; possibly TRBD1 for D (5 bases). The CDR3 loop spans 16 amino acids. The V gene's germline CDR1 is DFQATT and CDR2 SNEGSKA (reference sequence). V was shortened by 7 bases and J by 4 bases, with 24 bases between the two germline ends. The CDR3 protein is CSVPPHRHDSADTQYF. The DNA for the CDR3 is TGCAGTGTTCCCCCCCATCGACACGACAGTGCAGATACGCAGTATTTT.

CDR3 residues: CASIGSGASYNEQFF. The CDR3 DNA follows: TGTGCCAGCATCGGATCGGGGGCCTCCTACAATGAGCAGTTCTTC. The chain recombines TRBV5-3 with TRBJ2-1; the D call may be TRBD1 or TRBD2 (6 bases each). TRBV5-3 is an ORF, and what it does is uncertain. CDR3 size: 15 residues. V was pared by 8 bases and J by 0 bases, with 15 bases between.

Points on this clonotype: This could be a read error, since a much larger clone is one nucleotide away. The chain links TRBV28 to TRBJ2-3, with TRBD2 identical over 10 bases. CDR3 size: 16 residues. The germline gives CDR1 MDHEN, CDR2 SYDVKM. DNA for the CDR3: TGTGCCAGCAGTCATCCTACTAGCGGGATAGCAGATACGCGGTATTTT. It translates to CASSHPTSGIADTRYF.

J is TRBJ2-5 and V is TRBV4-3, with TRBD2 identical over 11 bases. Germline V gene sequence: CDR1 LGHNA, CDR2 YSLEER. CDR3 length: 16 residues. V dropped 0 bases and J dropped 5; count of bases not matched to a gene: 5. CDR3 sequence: CASSQDASGGKETQYF. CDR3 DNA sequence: TGCGCCAGCAGCCAAGATGCTAGCGGGGGGAAGGAGACCCAGTACTTC.

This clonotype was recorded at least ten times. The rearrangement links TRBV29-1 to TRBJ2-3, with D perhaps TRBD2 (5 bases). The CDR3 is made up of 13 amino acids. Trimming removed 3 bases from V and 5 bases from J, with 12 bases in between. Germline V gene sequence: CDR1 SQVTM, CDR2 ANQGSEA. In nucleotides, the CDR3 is TGCAGCGTTGAGGACGGGGAGAAAGATACGCAGTATTTT. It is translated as CSVEDGEKDTQYF.

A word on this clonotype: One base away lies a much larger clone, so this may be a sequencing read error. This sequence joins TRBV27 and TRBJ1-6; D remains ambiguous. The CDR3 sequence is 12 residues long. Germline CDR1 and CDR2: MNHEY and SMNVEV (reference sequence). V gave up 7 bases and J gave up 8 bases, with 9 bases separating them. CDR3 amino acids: CASNRTDSPLHF. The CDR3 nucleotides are TGTGCCAGCAATCGGACGGATTCACCCCTCCACTTT.

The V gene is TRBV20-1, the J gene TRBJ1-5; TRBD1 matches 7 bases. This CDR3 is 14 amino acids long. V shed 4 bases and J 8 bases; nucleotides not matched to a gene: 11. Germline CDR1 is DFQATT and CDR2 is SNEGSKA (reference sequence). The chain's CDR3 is CSAISGGGDEPQHF. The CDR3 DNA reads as TGCAGTGCTATCTCAGGGGGGGGCGACGAGCCCCAGCATTTT.

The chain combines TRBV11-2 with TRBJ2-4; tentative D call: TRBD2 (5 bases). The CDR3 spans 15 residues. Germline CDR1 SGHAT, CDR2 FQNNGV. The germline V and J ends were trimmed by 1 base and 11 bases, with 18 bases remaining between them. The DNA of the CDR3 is TGTGCCAGCAGCTTAGTTCTCGGACTCGCGGACGTTCAGTACTTC. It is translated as CASSLVLGLADVQYF.

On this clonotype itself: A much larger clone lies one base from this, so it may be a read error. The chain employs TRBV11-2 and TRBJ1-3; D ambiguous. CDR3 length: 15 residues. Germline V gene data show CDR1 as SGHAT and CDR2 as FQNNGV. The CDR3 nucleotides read TGTGCCAGCAGCCCTGCGGCCTCCTCTGGAAACAGCATATATTTT. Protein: CASSPAASSGNSIYF.

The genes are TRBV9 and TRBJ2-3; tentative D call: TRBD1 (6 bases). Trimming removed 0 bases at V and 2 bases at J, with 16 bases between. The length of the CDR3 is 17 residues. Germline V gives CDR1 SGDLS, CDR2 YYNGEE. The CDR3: CASSVGGSRGTTDTQYF. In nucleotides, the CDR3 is TGTGCCAGCAGCGTAGGTGGTAGCAGGGGAACCACAGATACGCAGTATTTT.

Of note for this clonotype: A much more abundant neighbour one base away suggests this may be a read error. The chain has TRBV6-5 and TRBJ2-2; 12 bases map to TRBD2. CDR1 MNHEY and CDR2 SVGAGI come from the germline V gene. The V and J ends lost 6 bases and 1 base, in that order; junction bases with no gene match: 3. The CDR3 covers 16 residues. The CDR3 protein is CASRPLAGGNTGELFF. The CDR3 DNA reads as TGTGCCAGCAGGCCACTAGCGGGGGGGAACACCGGGGAGCTGTTTTTT.

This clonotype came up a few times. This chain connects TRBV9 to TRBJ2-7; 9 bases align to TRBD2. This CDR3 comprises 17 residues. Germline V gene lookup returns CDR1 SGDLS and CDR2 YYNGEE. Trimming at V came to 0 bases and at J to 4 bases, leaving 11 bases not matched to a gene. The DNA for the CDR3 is TGTGCCAGCAGCGTAGGGCTCGGGGTAGCGGGAGTATACGAGCAGTACTTC. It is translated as CASSVGLGVAGVYEQYF.

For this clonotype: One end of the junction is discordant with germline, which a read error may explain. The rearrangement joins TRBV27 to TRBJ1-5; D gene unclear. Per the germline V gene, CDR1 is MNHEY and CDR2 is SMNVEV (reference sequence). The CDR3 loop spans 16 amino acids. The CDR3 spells CASSLYCTYSNQPQHF. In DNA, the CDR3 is TGTGCCAGCAGTTTATATTGCACCTATAGCAATCAGCCCCAACATTTT.

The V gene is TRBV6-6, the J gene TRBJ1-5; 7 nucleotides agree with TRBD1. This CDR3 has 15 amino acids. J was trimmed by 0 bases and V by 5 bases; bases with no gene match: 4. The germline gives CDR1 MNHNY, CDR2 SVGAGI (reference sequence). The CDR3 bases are TGTGCCAGCAGTCGACAGGGCAATAGCAATCAGCCCCAGCATTTT. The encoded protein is CASSRQGNSNQPQHF.

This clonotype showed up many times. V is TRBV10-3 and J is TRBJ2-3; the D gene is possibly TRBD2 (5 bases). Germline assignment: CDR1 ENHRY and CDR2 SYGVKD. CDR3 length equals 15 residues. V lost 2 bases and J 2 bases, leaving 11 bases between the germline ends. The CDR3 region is CAISEEGRDTDTQYF. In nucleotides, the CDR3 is TGTGCCATCAGTGAGGAGGGCCGGGACACAGATACGCAGTATTTT.

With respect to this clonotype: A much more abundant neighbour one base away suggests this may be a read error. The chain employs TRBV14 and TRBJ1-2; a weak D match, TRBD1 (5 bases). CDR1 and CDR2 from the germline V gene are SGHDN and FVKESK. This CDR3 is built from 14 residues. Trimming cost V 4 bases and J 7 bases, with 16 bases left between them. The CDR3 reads CASSPTLTVAGYTF. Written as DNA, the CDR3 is TGTGCCAGCAGCCCAACTTTGACAGTGGCTGGCTACACCTTC. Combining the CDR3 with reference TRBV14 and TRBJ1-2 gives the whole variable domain EAGVTQFPSHSVIEKGQTVTLRCDPISGHDNLYWYRRVMGKEIKFLLHFVKESKQDESGMPNNRFLAERTGGTYSTLKVQPAELEDSGVYFCASSPTLTVAGYTFGSGTRLTVV.

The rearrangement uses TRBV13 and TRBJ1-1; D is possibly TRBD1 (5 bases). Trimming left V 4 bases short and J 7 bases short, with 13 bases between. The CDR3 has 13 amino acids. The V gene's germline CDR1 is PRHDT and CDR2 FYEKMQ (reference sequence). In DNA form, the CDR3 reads TGTGCCAGCAGCTGGAGGGACGTCGGTGAAGCTTTCTTT. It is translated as CASSWRDVGEAFF.

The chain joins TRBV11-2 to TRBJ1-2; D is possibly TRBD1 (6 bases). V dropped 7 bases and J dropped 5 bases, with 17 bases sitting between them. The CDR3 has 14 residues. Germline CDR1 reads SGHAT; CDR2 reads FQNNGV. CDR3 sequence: CASNQRTESYGYTF. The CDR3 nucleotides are TGTGCCAGCAACCAGAGGACAGAAAGTTATGGCTACACCTTC.